This T cell receptor beta chain was identified during a study of glioma-infiltrating T cells after dendritic cell vaccination. Study context: Glioblastoma patients came from Phase I and II dendritic cell vaccination trials. Treatment, given 2003 to 2012, was autologous tumor lysate-pulsed dendritic cell vaccination.

Comment on this clone: What it binds is unknown.

Findings and limits, study-wide: Survival was not directly related to TCR clonality in these patients.

The method was immunoSEQ multiplex PCR; TCRdb's version includes in-frame clones alone and lacks a portion of them. The table lists over 90,000 clones, more than 75% of them singletons. Trimming stripped 2 bases from V and 9 bases from J, with 16 bases between. The V gene's germline CDR1 is KGHSH and CDR2 LQKENI. CDR3 length: 15 amino acids. Patients had residual fresh-frozen tumor tissue and more than two years of survival data. The V call is TRBV18, the J call TRBJ1-4; D might be TRBD1 (6 bases). Here the sequenced sample was blood, taken before dendritic cell vaccination. The receptor was isolated from a human donor with glioblastoma. In DNA, the CDR3 is TGTGCCAGCTCACCAACAGGACAGCAGACTCAAAAACTGTTTTTT. This translates into CASSPTGQQTQKLFF.